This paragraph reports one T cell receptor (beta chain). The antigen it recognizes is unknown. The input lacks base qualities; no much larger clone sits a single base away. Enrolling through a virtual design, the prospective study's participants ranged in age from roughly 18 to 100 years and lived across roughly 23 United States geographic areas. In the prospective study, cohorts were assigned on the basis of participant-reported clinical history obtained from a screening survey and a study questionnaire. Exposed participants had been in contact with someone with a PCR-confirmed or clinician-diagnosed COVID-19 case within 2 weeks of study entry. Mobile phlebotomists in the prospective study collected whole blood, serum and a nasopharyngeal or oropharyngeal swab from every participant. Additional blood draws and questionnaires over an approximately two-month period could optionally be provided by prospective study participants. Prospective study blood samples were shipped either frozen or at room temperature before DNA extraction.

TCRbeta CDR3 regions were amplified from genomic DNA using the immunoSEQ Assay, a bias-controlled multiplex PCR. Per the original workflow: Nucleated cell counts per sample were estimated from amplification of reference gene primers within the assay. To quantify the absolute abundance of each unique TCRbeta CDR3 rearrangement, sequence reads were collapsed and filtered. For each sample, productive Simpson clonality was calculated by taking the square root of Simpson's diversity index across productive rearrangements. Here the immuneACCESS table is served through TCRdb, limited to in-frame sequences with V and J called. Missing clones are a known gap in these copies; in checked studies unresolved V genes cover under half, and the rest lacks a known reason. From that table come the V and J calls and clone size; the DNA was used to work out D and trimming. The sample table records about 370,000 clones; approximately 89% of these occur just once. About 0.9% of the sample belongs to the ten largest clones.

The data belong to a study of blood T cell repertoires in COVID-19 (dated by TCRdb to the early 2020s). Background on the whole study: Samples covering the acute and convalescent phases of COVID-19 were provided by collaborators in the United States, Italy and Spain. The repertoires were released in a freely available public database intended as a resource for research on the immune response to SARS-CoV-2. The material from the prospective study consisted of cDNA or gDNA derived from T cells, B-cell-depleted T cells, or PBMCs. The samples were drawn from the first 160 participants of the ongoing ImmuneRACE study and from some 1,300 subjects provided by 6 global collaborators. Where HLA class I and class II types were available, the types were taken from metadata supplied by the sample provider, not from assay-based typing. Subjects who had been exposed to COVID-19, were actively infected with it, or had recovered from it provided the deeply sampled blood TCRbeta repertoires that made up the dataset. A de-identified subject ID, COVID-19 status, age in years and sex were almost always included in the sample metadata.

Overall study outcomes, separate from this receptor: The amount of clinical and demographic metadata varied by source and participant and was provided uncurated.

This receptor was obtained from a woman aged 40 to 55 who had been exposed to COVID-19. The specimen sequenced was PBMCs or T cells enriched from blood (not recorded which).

The base sequence is TGTGCCAGCAGCCAAGATAGGGGCGGGGAGCTGTTTTTT. This encodes CASSQDRGGELFF. This receptor chain uses TRBV14 and TRBJ2-2, and TRBD1 may be the D gene, going by 5 matching bases. The CDR1 and CDR2 encoded by the germline V gene are SGHDN and FVKESK. The CDR3 runs 13 amino acids, cysteine and phenylalanine included. Just CDR3 DNA is preserved here, 39 bases in frame from base 1. V sheds 0 bases and J sheds 7 bases, leaving 6 bases between their ends.